A selection of T cell receptor beta chains follows, all from one sample in a study of CD8 T cells in ankylosing spondylitis. TCRdb reprocessed the 5' RACE reads with MiXCR, giving one entry per CDR3 protein. The table lists roughly 130,000 distinct CDR3 sequences, approximately 15% of them singletons. The sample taken for sequencing was blood, either unsorted or a sorted T cell fraction (not recorded which). These receptors all come from a female donor with ankylosing spondylitis or in good health (not recorded which). Both conserved end residues are part of each CDR3. The order of the fields is V gene, D gene, J gene, clone size, CDR3 protein, CDR3 DNA. A D gene is named only where the DNA matches it firmly. Clone size appears in some rows only: once, few, many, or a class for an expanded clone.

>TRBV11-2|NA|TRBJ2-2|many
CASSLGSLELFF
TGTGCCAGCAGCCTAGGGAGTTTGGAGCTGTTTTTT
>TRBV20-1|TRBD1|TRBJ2-1|many
CSARKGQNYNEQFF
TGCAGTGCTAGAAAGGGACAGAACTACAATGAGCAGTTCTTC
>TRBV3-1|NA|TRBJ2-7|many
CASSPGGGRLSYEQYF
TGTGCCAGCAGCCCCGGTGGGGGGCGATTAAGCTACGAGCAGTACTTC
>TRBV5-1|TRBD1|TRBJ2-3|NA
CASSLARRGQSDTQYF
TGCGCCAGCAGCTTGGCCCGCAGGGGGCAGTCAGATACGCAGTATTTT
>TRBV6-1|TRBD2|TRBJ2-5|few
CASTLDSGGQETQYF
TGTGCCAGCACCTTGGATAGCGGGGGTCAAGAGACCCAGTACTTC
>TRBV25-1|TRBD2|TRBJ2-2|NA
CASSAAGGPTGELFF
TGTGCCAGCAGTGCAGCGGGAGGGCCCACCGGGGAGCTGTTTTTT
>TRBV29-1|NA|TRBJ2-3|many
CSVRGDTDTQYF
TGCAGCGTCCGAGGTGACACAGATACGCAGTATTTT
>TRBV4-1|NA|TRBJ2-2|few
CASSQLGANTGELFF
TGCGCCAGCAGCCAATTGGGCGCTAACACCGGGGAGCTGTTTTTT
>TRBV2|NA|TRBJ2-7|NA
CASSRQTYEQYF
TGTGCCAGCAGTCGACAGACCTACGAGCAGTACTTC
>TRBV20-1|NA|TRBJ2-5|many
CSPQVLAGGYQETQYF
TGCAGTCCTCAAGTGCTAGCTGGGGGGTACCAAGAGACCCAGTACTTC
>TRBV29-1|NA|TRBJ2-3|many
CSVNRESRTDTQYF
TGCAGCGTTAACAGGGAATCCCGCACAGATACGCAGTATTTT
>TRBV5-1|TRBD1|TRBJ2-1|many
CASSGTGDGEQFF
TGCGCCAGCAGCGGGACAGGGGACGGTGAGCAGTTCTTC
>TRBV7-2|NA|TRBJ2-5|few
CASSFLLDPIGETQYF
TGTGCCAGCAGCTTTCTACTAGATCCTATTGGCGAGACCCAGTACTTC
>TRBV5-1|NA|TRBJ2-6|many
CASQVLGSGANVLTF
TGCGCCAGCCAAGTTCTTGGTTCTGGGGCCAACGTCCTGACTTTC
>TRBV20-1|NA|TRBJ2-1|many
CSARVPHRGNEQFF
TGCAGTGCTAGAGTCCCTCATCGGGGCAATGAGCAGTTCTTC
>TRBV20-1|TRBD2|TRBJ2-1|once
CSAKAVTGGDNEQFF
TGCAGTGCCAAGGCGGTGACGGGGGGGGACAATGAGCAGTTCTTC
>TRBV3-1|NA|TRBJ1-5|NA
CASSLTGDGQPQHF
TGTGCCAGCAGCTTAACAGGAGATGGGCAGCCCCAGCATTTT
>TRBV6-1|TRBD2|TRBJ2-1|NA
CASSARGGTYNEQFF
TGTGCCAGCAGTGCGCGGGGGGGGACTTACAATGAGCAGTTCTTC
>TRBV19|NA|TRBJ2-2|many
CASSISGATNTGELFF
TGTGCCAGTAGTATATCCGGGGCAACGAACACCGGGGAGCTGTTTTTT
>TRBV7-9|NA|TRBJ1-1|few
CASSPMGGEHTEAFF
TGTGCCAGCAGCCCGATGGGGGGCGAACACACTGAAGCTTTCTTT
>TRBV12-3/TRBV12-4|NA|TRBJ1-2|NA
CASTANYGYTF
TGTGCCAGCACGGCCAACTATGGCTACACCTTC
>TRBV18|NA|TRBJ2-2|NA
CASSPQGTTGELFF
TGTGCCAGCTCACCACAAGGGACCACCGGGGAGCTGTTTTTT
>TRBV5-1|NA|TRBJ2-7|many
CASSSTGYEQYF
TGTGCCAGCAGCTCCACGGGCTACGAGCAGTACTTC
>TRBV9|NA|TRBJ2-1|few
CASSFGEGQLNEQFF
NA
>TRBV11-1|NA|TRBJ1-5|once
CASSLIGGTSTDTQHF
TGTGCCAGCAGCTTAATTGGTGGGACTAGCACAGATACGCAGCATTTT
>TRBV5-1|TRBD1|TRBJ2-7|NA
CVSSPRTGYSYEQYF
TGCGTCAGCAGCCCCCGGACAGGTTACTCCTACGAGCAGTACTTC
>TRBV7-2|TRBD2|TRBJ2-1|many
CASSLPGGPYEQFF
TGTGCCAGCAGCTTACCGGGAGGGCCCTATGAGCAGTTCTTC
>TRBV12-3/TRBV12-4|TRBD2|TRBJ2-1|NA
CASSATSGHNEQFF
TGTGCCAGCAGTGCGACTAGCGGGCACAATGAGCAGTTCTTC
>TRBV6-1|NA|TRBJ2-7|NA
CASTKTVSSYEQYF
TGTGCCAGCACCAAGACAGTCAGCTCCTACGAGCAGTACTTC
>TRBV3-1|NA|TRBJ2-5|few
CASSQGAYAETQYF
TGTGCCAGCAGCCAAGGGGCCTATGCGGAGACCCAGTACTTC
>TRBV20-1|TRBD1|TRBJ1-4|many
CSARDRQGGEKLFF
TGCAGTGCTAGAGACCGACAGGGTGGTGAAAAACTGTTTTTT
>TRBV5-1|NA|TRBJ1-2|NA
CASSLGPNYENYGYTF
TGCGCCAGCAGCTTAGGACCCAACTACGAGAACTATGGCTACACCTTC
>TRBV15|NA|TRBJ2-1|many
CATSSGVMRRGSSYNEQFF
TGTGCCACCAGCAGCGGGGTTATGAGGAGGGGCAGCAGTTACAATGAGCAGTTCTTC
>TRBV18|TRBD2|TRBJ2-5|NA
CASSPYATSGRNQETQYF
TGTGCCAGCTCCCCGTACGCGACTAGCGGGAGGAACCAAGAGACCCAGTACTTC
>TRBV7-3|NA|TRBJ1-5|NA
CASSPQRNQPQHF
TGTGCCAGCAGCCCCCAAAGGAATCAGCCCCAGCATTTT
>TRBV5-5|NA|TRBJ1-2|few
CASSFNRGYYGYTF
TGTGCCAGCAGCTTTAACCGGGGTTACTATGGCTACACCTTC